This TCR beta chain came from a study of blood T cells in healthy people across ages. It was with a sample-barcoded 5' primer and a J-beta primer mix that a second PCR of about 6 to 12 cycles was run. TCRdb called the 5' RACE reads again in MiXCR, with one record for every CDR3 protein. The sample lists around 1,500,000 distinct CDR3 sequences; roughly 40% were seen once. Whole-study findings and limits: Both higher diversity and more naive CD4+ cells marked long-lived donors when set against aged donors.

Only a few counts were recorded for this clonotype. Its target is unknown. Germline V gene sequence: CDR1 KGHDR, CDR2 SFDVKD. The length of the CDR3 is 15 residues. V dropped 7 bases and J dropped 3 bases, with 18 bases sitting between them. The sequencing sample was made of blood. The TCR originated in a woman aged 18-29 years in good health. The gene calls are TRBV24-1 and TRBJ2-7; D may be TRBD1 (5 bases). Here the CDR3 reads CATRSMQGKGYEQYF. CDR3 in DNA: TGTGCCACCAGGAGTATGCAGGGAAAAGGCTACGAGCAGTACTTC.